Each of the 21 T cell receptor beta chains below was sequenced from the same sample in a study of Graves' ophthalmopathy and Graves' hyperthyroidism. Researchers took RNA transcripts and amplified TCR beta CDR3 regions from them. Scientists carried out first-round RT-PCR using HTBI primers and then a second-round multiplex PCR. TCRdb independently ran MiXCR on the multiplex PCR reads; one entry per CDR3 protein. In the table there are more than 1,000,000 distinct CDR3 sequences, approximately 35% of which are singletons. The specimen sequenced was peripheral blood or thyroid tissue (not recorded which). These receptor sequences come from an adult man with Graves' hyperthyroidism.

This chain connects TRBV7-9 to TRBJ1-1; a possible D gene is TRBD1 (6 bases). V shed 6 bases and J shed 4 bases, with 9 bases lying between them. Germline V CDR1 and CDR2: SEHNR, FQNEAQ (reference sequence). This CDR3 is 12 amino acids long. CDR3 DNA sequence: TGTGCCAGCAGACCAGGGGTCACTGAAGCTTTCTTT. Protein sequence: CASRPGVTEAFF.

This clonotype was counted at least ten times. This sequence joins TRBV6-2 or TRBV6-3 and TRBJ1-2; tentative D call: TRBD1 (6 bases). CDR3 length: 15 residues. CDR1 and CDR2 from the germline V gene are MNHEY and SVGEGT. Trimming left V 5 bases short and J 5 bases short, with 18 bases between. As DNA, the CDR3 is TGTGCCAGCAGTCCTCCACAGGGACCAACTTATGGCTACACCTTC. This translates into CASSPPQGPTYGYTF.

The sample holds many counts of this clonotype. CDR3 bases: TGTGCCAGCAGCCTCCGGGACACCCCGTACCAAGAGACCCAGTACTTC. Amino acid sequence: CASSLRDTPYQETQYF. The rearrangement links TRBV2 to TRBJ2-5; a weak D match, TRBD1 (6 bases). V lost 6 bases, J lost 0 bases, and 17 bases lay in between. This CDR3 has 16 amino acids. Germline V gene lookup returns CDR1 SNHLY and CDR2 FYNNEI.

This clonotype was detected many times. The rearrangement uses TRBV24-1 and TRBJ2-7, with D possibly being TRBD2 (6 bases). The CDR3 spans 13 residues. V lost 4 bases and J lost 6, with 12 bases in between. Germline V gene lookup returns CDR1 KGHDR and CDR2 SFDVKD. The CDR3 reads CATSDGGRGEQYF. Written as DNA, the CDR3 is TGTGCCACCAGTGACGGGGGAAGGGGCGAGCAGTACTTC.

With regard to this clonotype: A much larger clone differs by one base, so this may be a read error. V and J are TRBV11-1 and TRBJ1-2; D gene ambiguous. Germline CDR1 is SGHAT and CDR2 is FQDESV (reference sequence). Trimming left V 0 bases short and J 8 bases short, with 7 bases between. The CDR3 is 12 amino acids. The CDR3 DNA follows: TGTGCCAGCAGCTTAGCTACATGGGGCTACACCTTC. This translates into CASSLATWGYTF.

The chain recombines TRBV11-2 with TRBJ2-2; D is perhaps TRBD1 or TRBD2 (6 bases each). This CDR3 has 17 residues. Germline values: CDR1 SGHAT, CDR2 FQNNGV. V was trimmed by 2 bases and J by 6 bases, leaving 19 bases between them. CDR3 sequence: CASSLIRQGRPAGELFF. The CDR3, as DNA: TGTGCCAGCAGCTTAATCCGCCAGGGGAGGCCTGCCGGGGAGCTGTTTTTT.

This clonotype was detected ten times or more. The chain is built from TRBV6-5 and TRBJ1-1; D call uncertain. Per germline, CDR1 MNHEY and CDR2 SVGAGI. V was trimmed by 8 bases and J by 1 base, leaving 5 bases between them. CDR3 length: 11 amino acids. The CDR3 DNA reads TGTGCCAGCCTTAAGAACACTGAAGCTTTCTTT. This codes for CASLKNTEAFF.

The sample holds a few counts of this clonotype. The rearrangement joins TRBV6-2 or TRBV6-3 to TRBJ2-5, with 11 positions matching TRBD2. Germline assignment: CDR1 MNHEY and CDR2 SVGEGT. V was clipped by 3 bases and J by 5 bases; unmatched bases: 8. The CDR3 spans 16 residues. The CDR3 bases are TGTGCCAGCAGTTATAGCGGGAGGGCCCAGGGTGAGACCCAGTACTTC. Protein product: CASSYSGRAQGETQYF.

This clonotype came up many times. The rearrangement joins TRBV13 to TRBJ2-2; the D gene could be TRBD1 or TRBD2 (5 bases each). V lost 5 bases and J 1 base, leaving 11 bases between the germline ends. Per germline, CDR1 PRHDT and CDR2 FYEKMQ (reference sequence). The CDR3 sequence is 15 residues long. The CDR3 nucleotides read TGTGCCAGCAGCGACCGGGACCAGAACACCGGGGAGCTGTTTTTT. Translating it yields CASSDRDQNTGELFF. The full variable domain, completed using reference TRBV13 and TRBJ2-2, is AAGVIQSPRHLIKEKRETATLKCYPIPRHDTVYWYQQGPGQDPQFLISFYEKMQSDKGSIPDRFSAQQFSDYHSELNMSSLELGDSALYFCASSDRDQNTGELFFGEGSRLTVL.

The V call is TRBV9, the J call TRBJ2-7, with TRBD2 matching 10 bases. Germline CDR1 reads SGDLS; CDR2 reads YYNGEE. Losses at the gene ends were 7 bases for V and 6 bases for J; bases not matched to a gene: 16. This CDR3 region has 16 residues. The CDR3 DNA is TGTGCCAGCTCACCTAACAGCGGGAGGGCCTTAGGCGAGCAGTACTTC. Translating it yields CASSPNSGRALGEQYF.

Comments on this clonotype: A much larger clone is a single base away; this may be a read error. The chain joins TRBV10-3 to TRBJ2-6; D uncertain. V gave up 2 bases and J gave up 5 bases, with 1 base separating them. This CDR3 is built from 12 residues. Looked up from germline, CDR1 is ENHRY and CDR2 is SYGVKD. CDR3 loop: CAISERANVLTF. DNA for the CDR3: TGTGCCATCAGTGAGAGGGCCAACGTCCTGACTTTC.

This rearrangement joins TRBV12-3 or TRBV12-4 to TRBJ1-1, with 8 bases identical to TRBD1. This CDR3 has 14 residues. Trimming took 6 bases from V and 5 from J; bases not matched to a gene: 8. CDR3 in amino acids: CASRTGVGTTEAFF. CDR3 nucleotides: TGTGCCAGCAGGACAGGGGTTGGGACTACTGAAGCTTTCTTT.

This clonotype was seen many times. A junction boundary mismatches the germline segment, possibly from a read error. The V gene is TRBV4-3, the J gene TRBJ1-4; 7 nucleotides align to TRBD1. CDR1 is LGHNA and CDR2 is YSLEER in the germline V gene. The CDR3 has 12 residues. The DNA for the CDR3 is TGTGCCAGCAGTCAGGGGGGTGAAAAACTGTTTTTT. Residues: CASSQGGEKLFF.

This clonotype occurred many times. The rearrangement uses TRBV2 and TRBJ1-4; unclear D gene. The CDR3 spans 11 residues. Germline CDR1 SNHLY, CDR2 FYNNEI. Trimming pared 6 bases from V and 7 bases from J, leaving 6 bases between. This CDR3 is CASSPGEKLFF. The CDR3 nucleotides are TGTGCCAGCAGCCCAGGTGAAAAACTGTTTTTT.

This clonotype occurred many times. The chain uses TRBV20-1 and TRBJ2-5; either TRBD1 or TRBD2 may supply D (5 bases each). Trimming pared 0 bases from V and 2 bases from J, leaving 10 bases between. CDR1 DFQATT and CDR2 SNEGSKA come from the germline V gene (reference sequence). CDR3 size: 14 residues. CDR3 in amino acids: CSARDPRGQETQYF. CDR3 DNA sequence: TGCAGTGCTAGAGATCCGAGGGGACAAGAGACCCAGTACTTC.

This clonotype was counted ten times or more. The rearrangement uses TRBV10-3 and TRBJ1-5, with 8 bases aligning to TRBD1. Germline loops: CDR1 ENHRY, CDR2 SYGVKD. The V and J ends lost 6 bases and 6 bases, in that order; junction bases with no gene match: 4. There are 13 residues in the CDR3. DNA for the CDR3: TGTGCCATCAGCCGTGGGACAGGTCAGCCCCAGCATTTT. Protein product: CAISRGTGQPQHF.

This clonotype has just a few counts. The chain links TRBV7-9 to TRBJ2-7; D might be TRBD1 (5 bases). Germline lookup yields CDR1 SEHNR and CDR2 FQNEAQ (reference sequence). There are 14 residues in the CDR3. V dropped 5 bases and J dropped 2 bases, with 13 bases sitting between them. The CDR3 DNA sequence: TGTGCCAGCAGCCCCGACAGCTCCCCCTACGAGCAGTACTTC. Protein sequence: CASSPDSSPYEQYF.

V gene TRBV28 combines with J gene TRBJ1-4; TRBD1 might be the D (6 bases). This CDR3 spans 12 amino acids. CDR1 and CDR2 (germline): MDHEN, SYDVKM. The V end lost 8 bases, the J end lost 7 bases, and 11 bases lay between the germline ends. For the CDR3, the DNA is TGTGCCAGCTGGGGAGGGGGTGAAAAACTGTTTTTT. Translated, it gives CASWGGGEKLFF.

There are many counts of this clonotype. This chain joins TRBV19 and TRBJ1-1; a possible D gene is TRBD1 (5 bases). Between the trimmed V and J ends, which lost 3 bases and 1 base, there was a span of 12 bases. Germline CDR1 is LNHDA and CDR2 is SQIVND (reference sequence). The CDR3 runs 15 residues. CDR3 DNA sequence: TGTGCCAGTAGTATCGATGGGGGGAGGAACACTGAAGCTTTCTTT. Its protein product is CASSIDGGRNTEAFF. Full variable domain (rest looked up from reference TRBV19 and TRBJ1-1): DGGITQSPKYLFRKEGQNVTLSCEQNLNHDAMYWYRQDPGQGLRLIYYSQIVNDFQKGDIAEGYSVSREKKESFPLTVTSAQKNPTAFYLCASSIDGGRNTEAFFGQGTRLTVV.

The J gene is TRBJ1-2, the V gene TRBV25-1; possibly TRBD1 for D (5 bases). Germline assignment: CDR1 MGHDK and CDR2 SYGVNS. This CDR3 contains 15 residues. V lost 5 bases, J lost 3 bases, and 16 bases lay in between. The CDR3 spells CASSRPGTDDYGYTF. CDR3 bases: TGTGCCAGCAGTCGGCCAGGGACCGACGACTATGGCTACACCTTC.

The CDR3 sequence is CASSLRSGVTRKETQYF. DNA of the CDR3: TGTGCCAGCAGCTTACGCTCCGGCGTCACCCGAAAAGAGACCCAGTACTTC. The V gene is TRBV11-2, the J gene TRBJ2-5; D uncertain. Germline values: CDR1 SGHAT, CDR2 FQNNGV. Trimming removed 2 bases at V and 3 bases at J, with 19 bases between. The CDR3 consists of 17 residues.